The rows below give T cell receptor beta chains drawn from one sample of a study of blood T cells in healthy people across ages. TCRdb processed the 5' RACE reads anew with MiXCR; each CDR3 protein has one entry. This sample has some 760,000 distinct CDR3 sequences, with around 25% found just once. These data also formed part of another study, on T cells of mothers and their children.

The source material was blood. These receptors were obtained from a boy between 10 and 17 years old in good health. Each CDR3 is given with its conserved first and last residue.

>TRBV7-2|TRBJ1-5
CASSLFPVDQPQHF
>TRBV5-1|TRBJ2-5
CASSTSGSGETQYF
>TRBV28|TRBJ2-5
CASSFSGLAGETQYF
>TRBV4-2|TRBJ2-7
CASSQDHHEQYF
>TRBV6-5|TRBJ2-1
CASSYLTSGGSSYNEQFF
>TRBV5-5|TRBJ2-5
CASSLGQGAFQETQYF
>TRBV7-2|TRBJ2-2
CASSLGTSGGAAGELFF
>TRBV7-2|TRBJ2-1
CASSSLRDKYNEQFF
>TRBV4-3|TRBJ2-1
CASSQNRGYEQFF
>TRBV6-6|TRBJ1-5
CASRVEQGVGQPQHF
>TRBV6-6|TRBJ1-2
CASRGPDGGFGGYTF
>TRBV2|TRBJ1-5
CASSEDGYNQPQHF
>TRBV2|TRBJ2-1
CASILGGGSYNEQFF
>TRBV11-2|TRBJ2-3
CASSLDPPGPDTDTQYF
>TRBV29-1|TRBJ2-3
CSVGPRLSTDTQYF
>TRBV7-9|TRBJ2-1
CASSPGQGEVNEQFF
>TRBV24-1|TRBJ2-4
CATSEAGTKNIQYF
>TRBV7-3|TRBJ1-3
CASSSGTSLNTIYF
>TRBV5-5|TRBJ2-2
CASSSQAGANTGELFF
>TRBV6-6|-
CASSRGSGPIYEQYF
>TRBV20-1|TRBJ2-5
CSGEVAEPQETQYF
>TRBV7-2|TRBJ1-2
CASSPLRPGGYTF
>TRBV9|TRBJ2-1
CASSALRDWGSSYNEQFF
>TRBV6-4|TRBJ2-1
CASSEDGPQANEQFF
>TRBV29-1|TRBJ1-1
CSVVRPGEDTEAFF
>TRBV20-1|TRBJ2-2
CSAKAGSSGRGTGELFF
>TRBV9|-
CASSETSGDEQFF
>TRBV6-1|TRBJ1-2
CASSGPGGYTF
>TRBV27|TRBJ2-1
CASSAYSGSRYNEQFF
>TRBV12-3/TRBV12-4|TRBJ1-5
CASSFQGEDQPQHF
>TRBV28|TRBJ1-1
CASSLRGYTEAFF
>TRBV20-1|TRBJ2-1
CSARAVGRAGEQFF
>TRBV7-9|TRBJ2-1
CASSLGQVYNEQFF
>TRBV20-1|TRBJ2-5
CSASPSGGGETQYF
>TRBV21-1|TRBJ2-5
CASSKEGKGVNKETQYF
>TRBV10-3|TRBJ1-2
CAISESPQSRRRDYGYTF
>TRBV28|TRBJ2-1
CASSRTSRDCPYNEQFF
>TRBV7-2|TRBJ1-2
CASSTRDRINYGYTF
>TRBV6-2/TRBV6-3|TRBJ2-5
CASSYTGMRETQYF
>TRBV3-1|TRBJ2-7
CASNQVTGRGEQYF
>TRBV28|TRBJ2-3
CAGTGEGMDTQYF
>TRBV20-1|TRBJ1-2
CSARDRDAYGYTF
>TRBV4-1|TRBJ2-7
CASSQQSGRAGFYEQYF
>TRBV7-2|TRBJ2-2
CASTGVLRTGELFF
>TRBV3-1|TRBJ2-1
CASSRRTGGKNEQFF
>TRBV20-1|TRBJ2-7
CSARELTGGYEQYF
>TRBV12-3/TRBV12-4|TRBJ2-1
CASSPRTSGSDEQFF
>TRBV4-1|-
CASSQDGSAEPQFF
>TRBV11-2|TRBJ2-3
CASSSSLPSTDTQYF
>TRBV6-5|TRBJ2-5
CASSFGLAGAYQEAQYF